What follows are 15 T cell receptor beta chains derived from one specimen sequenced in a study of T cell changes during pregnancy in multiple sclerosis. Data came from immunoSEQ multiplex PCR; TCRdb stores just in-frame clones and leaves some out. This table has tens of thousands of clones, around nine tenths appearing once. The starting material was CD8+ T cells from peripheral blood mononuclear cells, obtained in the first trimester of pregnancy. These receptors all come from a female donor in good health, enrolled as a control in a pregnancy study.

The DNA for the CDR3 is TGTGCCAGCAGCCCAGGGTTTCGCAATTCACCCCTCCACTTT. This gives the protein CASSPGFRNSPLHF. J is TRBJ1-6 and V is TRBV9, with D possibly matching TRBD1 (5 bases). The germline CDR1 and CDR2 sequences are SGDLS and YYNGEE. Trimming shortened V by 4 bases and J by 7 bases, and 12 bases separated the two germline ends. The CDR3 is made up of 14 amino acids.

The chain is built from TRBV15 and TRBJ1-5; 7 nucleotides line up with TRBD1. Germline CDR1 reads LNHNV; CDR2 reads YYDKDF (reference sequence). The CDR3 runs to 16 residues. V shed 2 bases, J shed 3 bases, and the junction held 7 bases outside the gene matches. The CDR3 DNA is TGTGCCACCAGCAGACCACGTACAGGGGTCAATCAGCCCCAGCATTTT. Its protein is CATSRPRTGVNQPQHF. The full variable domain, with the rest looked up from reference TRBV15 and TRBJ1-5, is DAMVIQNPRYQVTQFGKPVTLSCSQTLNHNVMYWYQQKSSQAPKLLFHYYDKDFNNEADTPDNFQSRRPNTSFCFLDIRSPGLGDTAMYLCATSRPRTGVNQPQHFGDGTRLSIL.

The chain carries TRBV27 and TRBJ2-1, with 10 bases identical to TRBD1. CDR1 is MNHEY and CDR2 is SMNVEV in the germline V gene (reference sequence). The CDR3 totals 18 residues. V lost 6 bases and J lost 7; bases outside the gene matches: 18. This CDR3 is CASSPRDRGRRLSNEQFF. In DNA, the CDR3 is TGTGCCAGCAGCCCCCGGGACAGGGGACGAAGGTTGAGTAATGAGCAGTTCTTC.

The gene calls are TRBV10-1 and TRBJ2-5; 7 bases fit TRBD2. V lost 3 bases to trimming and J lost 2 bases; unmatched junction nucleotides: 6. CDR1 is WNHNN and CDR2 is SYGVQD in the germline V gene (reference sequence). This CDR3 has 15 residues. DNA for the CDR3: TGCGCCAGCAGTGACGCCCGGGGGGAACAAGAGACCCAGTACTTC. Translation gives CASSDARGEQETQYF.

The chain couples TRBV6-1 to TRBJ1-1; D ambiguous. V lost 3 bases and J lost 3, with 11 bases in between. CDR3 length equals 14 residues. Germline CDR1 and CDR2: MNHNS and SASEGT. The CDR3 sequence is CASSEPFGHTEAFF. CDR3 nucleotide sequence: TGTGCCAGCAGTGAGCCTTTTGGGCACACTGAAGCTTTCTTT.

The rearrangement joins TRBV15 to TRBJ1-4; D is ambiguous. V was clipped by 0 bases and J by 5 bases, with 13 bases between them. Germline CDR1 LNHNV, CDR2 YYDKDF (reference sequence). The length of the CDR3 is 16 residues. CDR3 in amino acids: CATSRDLREGNEKLFF. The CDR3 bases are TGTGCCACCAGCAGAGATCTCCGGGAGGGAAATGAAAAACTGTTTTTT.

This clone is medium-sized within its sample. In DNA form, the CDR3 reads TGTGCCAGCAGCGTTGGCTGGGCCCAAGGCAGAGATACGCAGTATTTT. Translation gives CASSVGWAQGRDTQYF. V gene TRBV5-6 combines with J gene TRBJ2-3; D ambiguous. The ends were cut back, 4 bases at V and 5 bases at J, with 20 bases in the middle. The CDR3 extends over 16 amino acids. CDR1 and CDR2 from the germline V gene are SGHDT and YYEEEE.

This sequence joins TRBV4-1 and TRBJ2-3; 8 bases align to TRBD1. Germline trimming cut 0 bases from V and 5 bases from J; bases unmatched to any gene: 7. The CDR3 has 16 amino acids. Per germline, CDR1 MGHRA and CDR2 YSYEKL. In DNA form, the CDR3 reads TGCGCCAGCAGCCAAGATGTTGGGACAGGTCTAGATACGCAGTATTTT. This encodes CASSQDVGTGLDTQYF.

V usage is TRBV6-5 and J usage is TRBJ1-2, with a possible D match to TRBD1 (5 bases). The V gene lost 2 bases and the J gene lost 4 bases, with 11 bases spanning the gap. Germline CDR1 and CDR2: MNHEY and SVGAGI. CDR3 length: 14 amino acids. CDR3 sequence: CASSYGGGIYGYTF. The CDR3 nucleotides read TGTGCCAGCAGTTACGGCGGGGGAATCTATGGCTACACCTTC.

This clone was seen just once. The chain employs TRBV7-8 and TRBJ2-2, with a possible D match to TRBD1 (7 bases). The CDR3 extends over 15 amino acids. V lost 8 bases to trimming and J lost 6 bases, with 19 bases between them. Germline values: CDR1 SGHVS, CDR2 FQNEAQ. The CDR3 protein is CASDPSRGVPGELFF. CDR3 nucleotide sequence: TGTGCCAGCGACCCAAGCAGGGGGGTTCCCGGGGAGCTGTTTTTT.

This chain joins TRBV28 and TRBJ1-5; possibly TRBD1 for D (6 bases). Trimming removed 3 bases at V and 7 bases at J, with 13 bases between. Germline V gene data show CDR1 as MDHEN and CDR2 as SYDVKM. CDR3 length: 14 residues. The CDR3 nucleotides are TGTGCCAGCAGTTTGGTGGGGGCCGGCCAGCCCCAGCATTTT. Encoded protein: CASSLVGAGQPQHF.

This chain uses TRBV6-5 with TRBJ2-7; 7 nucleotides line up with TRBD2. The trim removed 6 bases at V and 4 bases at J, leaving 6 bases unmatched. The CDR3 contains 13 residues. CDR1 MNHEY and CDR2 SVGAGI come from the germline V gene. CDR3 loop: CASSRAAGYEQYF. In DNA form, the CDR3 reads TGTGCCAGCAGCCGAGCAGCGGGGTACGAGCAGTACTTC.

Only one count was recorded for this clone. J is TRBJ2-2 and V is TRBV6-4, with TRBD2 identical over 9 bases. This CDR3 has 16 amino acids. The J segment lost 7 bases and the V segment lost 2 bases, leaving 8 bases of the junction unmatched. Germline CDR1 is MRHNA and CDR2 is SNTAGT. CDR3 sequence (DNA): TGTGCCAGCAGTGACATAATAGCGGGAGTTAACGGGGAGCTGTTTTTT. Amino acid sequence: CASSDIIAGVNGELFF.

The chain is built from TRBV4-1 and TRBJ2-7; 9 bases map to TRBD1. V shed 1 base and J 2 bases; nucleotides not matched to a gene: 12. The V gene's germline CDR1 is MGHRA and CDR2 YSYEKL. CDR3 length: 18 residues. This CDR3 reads CASSQGAAIGTGTYEQYF. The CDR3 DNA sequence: TGCGCCAGCAGCCAAGGGGCTGCGATCGGGACAGGGACCTACGAGCAGTACTTC.

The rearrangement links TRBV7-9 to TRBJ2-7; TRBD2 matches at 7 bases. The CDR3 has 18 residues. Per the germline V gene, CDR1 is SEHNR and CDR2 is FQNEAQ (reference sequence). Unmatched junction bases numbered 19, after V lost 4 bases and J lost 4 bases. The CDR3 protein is CASSYRSVTGTTPYEQYF. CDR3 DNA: TGTGCCAGCAGCTATAGAAGCGTAACCGGGACTACCCCGTACGAGCAGTACTTC.